The T cell receptor beta chain under discussion was sequenced for a study of blood T cell repertoires in COVID-19. Turning to the study itself: From the United States, Italy and Spain came samples of acute and convalescent COVID-19. PBMCs, B-cell-depleted T cells, or T cells provided the cDNA or gDNA that made up the material.

Authors' data handling: Reference gene primers were amplified, and this amplification served to estimate nucleated cell counts. The data were produced by immunoSEQ multiplex PCR, yet TCRdb's version contains in-frame clones alone and is incomplete. V and J calls and clone size are copied from that table; D and trimming were computed from the DNA. Counted here are fewer than 85,000 clones, roughly 87% occurring once; the ten biggest clones make up about 5.2%. Concerning this clone: At one of its ends the junction is not consistent with the germline gene, which may arise from a read error.

CDR1 is LGHNA, CDR2 YSLEER, per germline. The CDR3 consists of 12 residues. The sample consisted of peripheral blood. The chain has TRBV4-3 and TRBJ2-7; D call uncertain. The clonotype comes from a man aged 60 to 69 with acute or convalescent COVID-19. Here the CDR3 reads CASSQDRGPKIF. CDR3 coding DNA: TGCGCCAGCAGCCAAGATAGAGGTCCTAAAATATTC.